The next 32 T cell receptor beta chains were all read from a single sample in a study of technical replicates of blood from a few donors. Sequencing used immunoSEQ multiplex PCR; TCRdb keeps in-frame clones, though not all of them. The data contain 65,000 to 85,000 clones, 96% of them seen just once; the ten biggest clones take up approximately 0.32%. Sequenced sample: T cells isolated from PBMCs. The receptors derive from a human donor in good health.

The V call is TRBV9, the J call TRBJ2-1; 9 bases agree with TRBD2. Germline values: CDR1 SGDLS, CDR2 YYNGEE. This CDR3 spans 15 amino acids. Germline trimming cut 3 bases from V and 4 bases from J; bases unmatched to any gene: 5. This CDR3 is CASSDVAGDYNEQFF. In DNA, the CDR3 is TGTGCCAGCAGCGACGTAGCGGGAGATTACAATGAGCAGTTCTTC.

The chain uses TRBV18 and TRBJ2-2; the D is unclear. The CDR3 is made up of 13 amino acids. Trimming stripped 3 bases from V and 2 bases from J, with 4 bases between. The germline V gene encodes CDR1 KGHSH and CDR2 LQKENI. The CDR3 nucleotides read TGTGCCAGCTCACCCCAAAACACCGGGGAGCTGTTTTTT. Residues: CASSPQNTGELFF.

The V gene is TRBV27, the J gene TRBJ1-1, with 7 bases lining up with TRBD1. Germline assignment: CDR1 MNHEY and CDR2 SMNVEV (reference sequence). The V gene end was trimmed by 3 bases and the J gene end by 0 bases; junction bases not matched to a gene: 1. The CDR3 consists of 14 residues. The CDR3 spells CASSFRGLNTEAFF. The DNA for the CDR3 is TGTGCCAGCAGTTTCAGGGGGTTGAACACTGAAGCTTTCTTT.

J is TRBJ1-4 and V is TRBV2; 10 positions match TRBD1. With 6 bases clipped from V and 6 bases from J, the junction kept 7 bases outside the gene matches. The CDR3 is 15 residues long. From germline, CDR1 is SNHLY and CDR2 FYNNEI. CDR3 DNA sequence: TGTGCCAGCAGACGGACAGGGGGTAGGGATGAAAAACTGTTTTTT. Protein product: CASRRTGGRDEKLFF. The entire variable domain, with the rest obtained from reference TRBV2 and TRBJ1-4, is as follows: EPEVTQTPSHQVTQMGQEVILRCVPISNHLYFYWYRQILGQKVEFLVSFYNNEISEKSEIFDDQFSVERPDGSNFTLKIRSTKLEDSAMYFCASRRTGGRDEKLFFGSGTQLSVL.

This clone was seen just once. This chain joins TRBV6-6 and TRBJ1-1; 10 bases align to TRBD1. In germline, CDR1 is MNHNY, CDR2 SVGAGI (reference sequence). V shed 4 bases and J 8 bases; nucleotides not matched to a gene: 7. This CDR3 comprises 14 residues. CDR3: CASSLGQGREEAFF. The CDR3 DNA reads as TGTGCCAGCAGTTTGGGACAGGGGAGGGAGGAAGCTTTCTTT.

This chain uses TRBV7-8 with TRBJ2-5; 11 nucleotides align to TRBD2. Unmatched junction bases numbered 9, after V lost 10 bases and J lost 5 bases. CDR1 and CDR2 from the germline V gene are SGHVS and FQNEAQ. This CDR3 has 14 residues. The CDR3 loop reads CATSGLAGQETQYF. For the CDR3, the DNA is TGTGCCACATCTGGACTAGCGGGTCAGGAGACCCAGTACTTC.

This clone was counted once. The chain carries TRBV5-8 and TRBJ2-7; the match to TRBD2 covers 7 bases. CDR1 and CDR2 from the germline V gene are SGHTS and YDEGEE. This CDR3 comprises 15 residues. The V and J ends lost 0 bases and 3 bases, in that order; junction bases with no gene match: 6. The CDR3 protein is CASSLGDYRLYEQYF. The CDR3 DNA reads as TGTGCCAGCAGCTTGGGGGACTATAGACTCTACGAGCAGTACTTC.

V gene TRBV9 combines with J gene TRBJ1-1, with D perhaps TRBD1 (6 bases). The V gene's germline CDR1 is SGDLS and CDR2 YYNGEE. The CDR3 loop spans 14 amino acids. Trimming stripped 4 bases from V and 1 base from J, with 11 bases between. The CDR3 region has the DNA TGTGCCAGCAGCCCCTGGACAGCGAACACTGAAGCTTTCTTT. As protein: CASSPWTANTEAFF.

The V and J genes are TRBV4-3 and TRBJ2-7; TRBD1 aligns across 11 bases. V trimming: 4 bases; J trimming: 2 bases; junction bases outside the gene matches: 4. Germline-derived CDR1 and CDR2 are LGHNA and YSLEER. The CDR3 totals 15 residues. The DNA for the CDR3 is TGCGCCAGCAGCCTAGGGACAGGGGGAACCTACGAGCAGTACTTC. Protein: CASSLGTGGTYEQYF.

The gene calls are TRBV30 and TRBJ2-5; 13 nucleotides agree with TRBD2. Trimming at V came to 6 bases and at J to 5 bases, leaving 9 bases not matched to a gene. CDR1 is GTSNPN, CDR2 SVGIG, per germline (reference sequence). The CDR3 consists of 15 residues. CDR3 sequence: CACPRTSGSGETQYF. CDR3 bases: TGTGCCTGCCCGCGGACTAGCGGGAGCGGGGAGACCCAGTACTTC.

The chain is built from TRBV11-3 and TRBJ2-5, with 7 positions matching TRBD2. With V trimmed by 7 bases and J by 4 bases, 12 bases remained unmatched. The germline V gene has CDR1 SGHNT and CDR2 YENEEA. The CDR3 length is 15 residues. The CDR3 region is CASTSLGGSRETQYF. The CDR3 nucleotides read TGTGCCAGCACGTCCCTAGGCGGGAGTCGAGAGACCCAGTACTTC.

The gene calls are TRBV7-8 and TRBJ2-7; 11 nucleotides agree with TRBD2. The germline gives CDR1 SGHVS, CDR2 FQNEAQ. The CDR3 has 17 amino acids. Germline trimming cut 5 bases from V and 8 bases from J; bases unmatched to any gene: 17. The CDR3 loop reads CASSLGTSGTLYGKQYF. CDR3 coding DNA: TGTGCCAGCAGCCTCGGGACTAGCGGAACCCTCTACGGCAAGCAGTACTTC.

The rearrangement joins TRBV30 to TRBJ2-2, with 10 nucleotides matching TRBD1. The CDR3 consists of 19 residues. Germline CDR1 is GTSNPN and CDR2 is SVGIG (reference sequence). The trim removed 4 bases at V and 5 bases at J, leaving 19 bases unmatched. CDR3 protein: CAWNFFMGQGTGGTGELFF. CDR3 bases: TGTGCCTGGAATTTTTTTATGGGACAGGGGACGGGAGGAACCGGGGAGCTGTTTTTT.

V usage is TRBV5-4 and J usage is TRBJ2-7; 7 bases line up with TRBD1. With V trimmed by 4 bases and J by 3 bases, 4 bases remained unmatched. Germline CDR1 is SGHNT and CDR2 is YYREEE (reference sequence). This CDR3 is built from 13 residues. The CDR3 here is CASSNRDSYEQYF. CDR3 sequence (DNA): TGTGCCAGCAGCAACCGGGACAGCTACGAGCAGTACTTC.

The rearrangement joins TRBV6-1 to TRBJ2-1, with 9 bases fitting TRBD2. The CDR3 is made up of 14 amino acids. Trimming cost V 5 bases and J 13 bases; bases outside gene matches: 12. Per the germline V gene, CDR1 is MNHNS and CDR2 is SASEGT. The CDR3 spells CASSRTSADNGQFF. CDR3 DNA: TGTGCCAGCAGTAGGACTAGCGCAGACAATGGCCAGTTCTTC.

The gene calls are TRBV28 and TRBJ2-7; D is perhaps TRBD1 (6 bases). The germline V gene encodes CDR1 MDHEN and CDR2 SYDVKM. Trimming shortened V by 7 bases and J by 1 base, and 11 bases separated the two germline ends. CDR3 size: 13 residues. The CDR3 region has the DNA TGTGCCAGCAAAATACAGGGTTCCTACGAGCAGTACTTC. This translates into CASKIQGSYEQYF.

The CDR3 region has the DNA TGTGCCAGCACCCCCGGCAGGTCTGCGTATGAGCAGTACTTC. This codes for CASTPGRSAYEQYF. The V gene is TRBV6-6, the J gene TRBJ2-7; D unclear. Germline lookup yields CDR1 MNHNY and CDR2 SVGAGI (reference sequence). CDR3 size: 14 residues. Trimming pared 7 bases from V and 7 bases from J, leaving 20 bases between.

In nucleotides, the CDR3 is TGCAGTGCTGGTACTAGAGGTACGCAGTATTTT. This gives the protein CSAGTRGTQYF. V gene TRBV20-1 combines with J gene TRBJ2-3; D perhaps matches TRBD2 (5 bases). The CDR3 covers 11 residues. The V gene's germline CDR1 is DFQATT and CDR2 SNEGSKA (reference sequence). The V and J ends lost 5 bases and 8 bases respectively, with 11 bases between them.

This sequence joins TRBV5-1 and TRBJ1-2, with TRBD1 as a possible D gene (6 bases). The V end lost 4 bases, the J end lost 5 bases, and 15 bases lay between the germline ends. The CDR3 consists of 14 residues. Germline V lookup: CDR1 SGHRS, CDR2 YFSETQ. The DNA of the CDR3 is TGCGCCAGCAGCCTAGGACAGAACTTGTATGGCTACACCTTC. As protein: CASSLGQNLYGYTF.

The gene calls are TRBV7-2 and TRBJ2-1; 7 bases align to TRBD1. V trimming: 5 bases; J trimming: 8 bases; junction bases outside the gene matches: 9. The CDR3 totals 14 residues. Germline lookup yields CDR1 SGHTA and CDR2 FQGNSA. The DNA for the CDR3 is TGTGCCAGCAGCGTAAGACAGGGAAGAGATGAGCAGTTCTTC. It codes for CASSVRQGRDEQFF.

The V gene is TRBV7-3, the J gene TRBJ2-2; D may be TRBD2 (6 bases). Germline V lookup: CDR1 SGHTA, CDR2 FQGTGA. This CDR3 is 15 amino acids long. The germline V and J ends were trimmed by 7 bases and 3 bases, with 15 bases remaining between them. The CDR3 nucleotides are TGTGCCAGCAACAAGGGACTCCCCTACACCGGGGAGCTGTTTTTT. This translates into CASNKGLPYTGELFF.

The V and J genes are TRBV27 and TRBJ1-1; 8 positions match TRBD1. CDR3 size: 14 residues. The trim removed 2 bases at V and 4 bases at J, leaving 3 bases unmatched. Germline V gene data show CDR1 as MNHEY and CDR2 as SMNVEV (reference sequence). This CDR3 reads CASSLQGAGTEAFF. The CDR3 DNA reads TGTGCCAGCAGTTTACAGGGGGCTGGCACTGAAGCTTTCTTT.

This clone has only one observation. The chain combines TRBV27 with TRBJ1-2; the match to TRBD1 covers 10 bases. The CDR3 is 14 amino acids. In germline, CDR1 is MNHEY, CDR2 SMNVEV (reference sequence). The V gene end was trimmed by 3 bases and the J gene end by 7 bases; junction bases not matched to a gene: 5. The CDR3 here is CASSLTGQGVGYTF. CDR3 in DNA: TGTGCCAGCAGTTTGACCGGACAGGGGGTTGGCTACACCTTC.

The chain joins TRBV28 to TRBJ2-1; 9 nucleotides line up with TRBD2. The CDR3 contains 17 residues. V shed 6 bases and J 7 bases; nucleotides not matched to a gene: 16. Germline CDR1 MDHEN, CDR2 SYDVKM. The CDR3, as DNA: TGTGCCAGCAGCCCCCTCGCTAGCGGGAAGGCGTGGAATGAGCAGTTCTTC. This encodes CASSPLASGKAWNEQFF.

The J gene is TRBJ1-1, the V gene TRBV29-1, with D possibly TRBD1 on 5 matching bases. Germline CDR1 reads SQVTM; CDR2 reads ANQGSEA. Deletions cut 7 bases from V and 6 bases from J, with 18 bases between. This CDR3 is 13 amino acids long. The CDR3 nucleotides read TGCAGCGCCGGGGGGTACGGGACCGCTGAAGCTTTCTTT. The encoded protein is CSAGGYGTAEAFF.

The rearrangement links TRBV25-1 to TRBJ2-2, with unresolved D. Germline CDR1 MGHDK, CDR2 SYGVNS. The CDR3 contains 17 residues. Trimming left V 4 bases short and J 0 bases short, with 15 bases between. DNA of the CDR3: TGTGCCAGCAGTGGATCTGCCGAGACATCGAACACCGGGGAGCTGTTTTTT. It translates to CASSGSAETSNTGELFF.

The chain has TRBV7-6 and TRBJ1-3, with D unresolved. V gave up 0 bases and J gave up 5 bases, with 5 bases separating them. The germline CDR1 and CDR2 sequences are SGHVS and FNYEAQ. This CDR3 has 13 residues. CDR3 loop: CASSLASRNTIYF. Written as DNA, the CDR3 is TGTGCCAGCAGCTTAGCGAGCCGAAACACCATATATTTT.

This clone was counted a single time. J is TRBJ1-1 and V is TRBV27; D may be TRBD1 (6 bases). The germline V gene has CDR1 MNHEY and CDR2 SMNVEV (reference sequence). The CDR3 length is 13 residues. Trimming pared 6 bases from V and 4 bases from J, leaving 12 bases between. CDR3 DNA sequence: TGTGCCAGCAGCCTCGCCAGGGGCACTGAAGCTTTCTTT. It codes for CASSLARGTEAFF.

The V and J genes are TRBV4-1 and TRBJ2-5; TRBD2 is a possible D gene (6 bases). Germline CDR1 and CDR2: MGHRA and YSYEKL. Trimming took 0 bases from V and 5 from J, leaving 16 bases between them. The CDR3 spans 16 residues. CDR3 sequence (DNA): TGCGCCAGCAGCCAAGAGGGAACGGGGGATGCGGAGACCCAGTACTTC. Protein product: CASSQEGTGDAETQYF.

The chain has TRBV6-5 and TRBJ2-5, with D possibly matching TRBD1 (6 bases). CDR1 MNHEY and CDR2 SVGAGI come from the germline V gene. V lost 6 bases to trimming and J lost 5 bases, with 13 bases between them. The CDR3 is 13 residues long. In nucleotides, the CDR3 is TGTGCCAGCAGCAGGACAGTGAGTGAGACCCAGTACTTC. It specifies CASSRTVSETQYF.

The chain couples TRBV5-6 to TRBJ1-2; 9 bases fit TRBD1. Germline V gene data show CDR1 as SGHDT and CDR2 as YYEEEE. The V segment lost 2 bases and the J segment 2 bases; nucleotides outside the gene matches: 7. The CDR3 is 16 residues long. The CDR3 loop is CASSFGTGKVNYGYTF. The CDR3, as DNA: TGTGCCAGCAGCTTTGGGACAGGGAAGGTAAACTATGGCTACACCTTC.

This clone was observed a single time. The chain's CDR3 is CASSRTVTSGQETQYF. The CDR3 coding sequence is TGTGCCAGCAGCCGCACAGTTACTAGCGGCCAAGAGACCCAGTACTTC. This rearrangement joins TRBV5-6 to TRBJ2-5; 8 bases match TRBD2. The CDR3 is 16 amino acids. The germline V gene has CDR1 SGHDT and CDR2 YYEEEE. With V trimmed by 4 bases and J by 1 base, 9 bases remained unmatched.